This T cell receptor beta chain was sequenced during a study of post-analysis software for immune sequencing data. Whole-study results and caveats: Patients used about 5 TRBV segments, including TRBV5-6, TRBV5-1 and TRBV20-1, more often than controls.

Per germline, CDR1 SGDLS and CDR2 YYNGEE. There are 15 residues in the CDR3. The ends were cut back, 2 bases at V and 4 bases at J, with 14 bases in the middle. A note on this clonotype: Its antigen is still unknown.

Every TCR beta cDNA library bore unique molecular identifiers. From the PCR reads, TCRdb called clonotypes with MiXCR, one entry per CDR3 protein. The sample yields approximately 690,000 distinct CDR3 sequences, 59% seen once. The sequence came from a girl aged 2-15 years with multiple sclerosis. This sequence joins TRBV9 and TRBJ2-3, with TRBD1 as a possible D gene (6 bases). Source material: blood. CDR3 residues: CASSVQGKRADTQYF. In DNA, the CDR3 is TGTGCCAGCAGCGTCCAGGGGAAGAGGGCAGATACGCAGTATTTT.